This T cell receptor beta chain was documented in a study of cytomegalovirus exposure and HLA in healthy donors. In the study overall: In a later analysis, the roughly 120 validation repertoires were reported to have used the same platform as the roughly 610 first-cohort repertoires.

Findings and limits, study-wide: Reports described diagnosis of cytomegalovirus status by the classifier as highly specific and sensitive. Subsequent analysis found a tendency for first-cohort TCR clusters to co-occur within the 120 or so validation repertoires. A few CMV-associated chains proved CMV antigen-specific in vitro.

CDR3 length: 14 residues. Germline CDR1 MGHDK, CDR2 SYGVNS. The ends were cut back, 0 bases at V and 6 bases at J, with 9 bases in the middle. Regarding this clone: No antigen is known for it.

Repertoires were generated with immunoSEQ multiplex PCR, while TCRdb's copy carries only in-frame clones and drops some. The profile covers some 140,000 clones, with roughly 90% appearing a single time and roughly 3% taken by the ten largest. The sequenced sample was PBMCs. The receptor's source is a young man in good health and CMV-seronegative. This chain joins TRBV25-1 and TRBJ2-1; no reliable D call. The CDR3 DNA sequence: TGTGCCAGCAGTGAATACCCTCTGAGCAATGAGCAGTTCTTC. Protein: CASSEYPLSNEQFF.